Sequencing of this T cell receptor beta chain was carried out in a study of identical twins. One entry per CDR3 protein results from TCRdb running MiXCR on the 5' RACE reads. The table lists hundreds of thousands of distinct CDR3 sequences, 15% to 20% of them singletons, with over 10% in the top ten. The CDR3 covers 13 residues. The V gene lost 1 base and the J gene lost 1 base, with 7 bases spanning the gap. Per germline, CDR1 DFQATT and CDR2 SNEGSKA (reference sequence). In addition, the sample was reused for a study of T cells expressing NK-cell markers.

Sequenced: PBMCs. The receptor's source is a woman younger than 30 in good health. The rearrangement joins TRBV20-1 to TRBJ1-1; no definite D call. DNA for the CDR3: TGCAGTGCTAGAGTCGCGGGGAACACTGAAGCTTTCTTT. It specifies CSARVAGNTEAFF.